This T cell receptor (beta chain) is drawn from a study of PD-1 blockade in classical Hodgkin lymphoma. Study at large: Intravenous infusions of nivolumab 3 mg/kg reached patients every 2 weeks. Study results and limitations: Diversity similar to that of newly diagnosed patients was seen at baseline in complete responders. In CD4+ cells, TCR diversity went up significantly by C4D1, but in CD8+ cells it did not.

Points on this clone: Its antigen remains unidentified.

Germline lookup yields CDR1 MNHEY and CDR2 SMNVEV (reference sequence). The CDR3 sequence is 13 residues long. Trimming stripped 6 bases from V and 4 bases from J, with 10 bases between. Some clones are missing from TCRdb's copy, which holds only in-frame ones; the method was immunoSEQ multiplex PCR. The sample yields about 110,000 clones, roughly nine tenths seen once. The time point: cycle 4 day 1 (C4D1), after five to seven weeks of nivolumab. All patients relapsed after autologous stem cell transplantation, and brentuximab vedotin exposure varied. This TCR was recovered from a human donor with classical Hodgkin lymphoma. The chain has TRBV27 and TRBJ1-5; the D gene is possibly TRBD1 (5 bases). Sample: peripheral blood mononuclear cells (PBMCs), taken before the fourth cycle of nivolumab. The CDR3 bases are TGTGCCAGCAGGATGGAGGGGAATCAGCCCCAGCATTTT. It yields the protein CASRMEGNQPQHF.